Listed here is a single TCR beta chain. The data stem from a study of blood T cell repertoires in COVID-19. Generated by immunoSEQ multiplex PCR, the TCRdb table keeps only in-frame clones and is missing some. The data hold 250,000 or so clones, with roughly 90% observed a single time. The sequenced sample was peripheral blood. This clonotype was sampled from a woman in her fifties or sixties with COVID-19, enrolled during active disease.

CDR3 region: CASSDLGLAGVEFF. The DNA for the CDR3 is TGTGCCAGCAGCGACCTCGGGCTAGCGGGGGTAGAGTTCTTC. The J gene is TRBJ2-1, the V gene TRBV4-2, with TRBD2 matching over 10 bases. The CDR3 sequence is 14 residues long. Trimming took 5 bases from V and 14 from J; bases not matched to a gene: 12. CDR1 is LGHNA and CDR2 is YNFKEQ in the germline V gene.